Here is one T cell receptor beta chain with its context. The target antigen is unknown. The CDR3 is 18 residues long. Germline CDR1 is MGHRA and CDR2 is YSYEKL. Losses at the gene ends were 5 bases for V and 4 bases for J; bases not matched to a gene: 15. Vbeta (60) and Jbeta (13) primers were used in the PCR. Only in-frame clones appear in the TCRdb table, and some are missing; sequencing was by immunoSEQ multiplex PCR. The sample holds 65,000 or so clones, around 80% seen once. This entry is derived from a study of cytomegalovirus exposure and HLA in healthy donors. General study points: The study put 150 or so TCR beta chains on its list as cytomegalovirus-associated. Further analysis, carried out later, found HLA-associated TCR beta chains more clonally expanded than equally common other chains. Sequencing artifact likely explains a cluster of highly shared sequence variants. Later on, an analysis found that several of the most significant clusters appeared to be linked to common viral pathogens, which included parvovirus B19.

This sequence originates from a girl under 18 in good health and CMV-seropositive. Sequencing was carried out using PBMCs. The J gene is TRBJ2-2, the V gene TRBV4-1; 8 nucleotides match TRBD1. The CDR3 protein is CASSKGIVVDRATGELFF. The CDR3 region has the DNA TGCGCCAGCAGCAAAGGGATTGTTGTGGACAGGGCCACCGGGGAGCTGTTTTTT.